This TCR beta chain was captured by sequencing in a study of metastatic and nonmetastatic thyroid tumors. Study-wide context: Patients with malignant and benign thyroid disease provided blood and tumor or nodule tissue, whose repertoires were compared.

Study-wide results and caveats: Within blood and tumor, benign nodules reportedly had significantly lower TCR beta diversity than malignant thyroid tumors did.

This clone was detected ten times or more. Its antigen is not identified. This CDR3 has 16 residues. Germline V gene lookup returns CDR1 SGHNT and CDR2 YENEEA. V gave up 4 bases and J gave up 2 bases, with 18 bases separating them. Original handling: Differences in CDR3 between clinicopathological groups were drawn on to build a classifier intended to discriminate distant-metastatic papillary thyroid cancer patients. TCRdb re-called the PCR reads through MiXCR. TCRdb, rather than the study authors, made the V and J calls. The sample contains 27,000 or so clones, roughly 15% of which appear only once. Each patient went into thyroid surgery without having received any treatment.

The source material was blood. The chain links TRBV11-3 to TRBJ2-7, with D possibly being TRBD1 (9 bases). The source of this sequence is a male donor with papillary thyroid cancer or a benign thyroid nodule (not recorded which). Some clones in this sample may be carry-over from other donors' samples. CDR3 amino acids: CASSSRGGQGPYEQYF. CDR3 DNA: TGTGCCAGCAGCTCCCGGGGGGGACAGGGACCCTACGAGCAGTACTTC.